Listed below are T cell receptor beta chains from one sample, sequenced in a study of human T cells and chemical hapten exposure. TCRdb re-analysed the RACE reads in MiXCR, keeping a single row per CDR3 protein. The sample comprises roughly 50,000 distinct CDR3 sequences, approximately 9.9% of which are singletons, and around 1.8% rests with the top ten. Source: whole blood, taken in connection with sensitization to the hapten diphenylcyclopropenone (DPC). The receptors stem from a woman aged 40 to 50 with alopecia areata. Some clones in this sample may be carry-over from other donors' samples. Both conserved end residues are part of each CDR3. D genes are given only for firm matches. Part of the rows lack a size; the others show once, few, many or a class for expanded clones.

CDR3aa	CDR3nt	v_gene	abundance	d_gene	j_gene
CAWSDQTNNEQFF	TGTGCCTGGAGTGATCAGACCAACAATGAGCAGTTCTTC	TRBV30	few	NA	TRBJ2-1
CASTRDSNLSQHF	TGTGCCAGCACCCGGGACAGTAACTTATCCCAGCATTTT	TRBV6-6	many	TRBD1	TRBJ1-5
CASSLEGFGVTQYF	TGTGCCAGCAGCTTAGAAGGTTTCGGAGTGACCCAGTACTTC	TRBV7-9	many	NA	TRBJ2-5
CASSHSKNIQYF	TGTGCCAGCAGCCACTCCAAAAACATTCAGTACTTC	TRBV12-3/TRBV12-4	few	NA	TRBJ2-4
CASSLARDSYYEQYF	TGTGCCAGCAGCTTAGCCCGGGACAGCTACTACGAGCAGTACTTC	TRBV7-2	few	TRBD1	TRBJ2-7
CASRDRAGNQPQHF	TGTGCCAGCAGAGACAGGGCCGGCAATCAGCCCCAGCATTTT	TRBV2	many	TRBD1	TRBJ1-5
CSARDGPNSPLHF	TGCAGTGCTAGAGATGGTCCCAATTCACCCCTCCACTTT	TRBV20-1	many	NA	TRBJ1-6
CASSLGVNYEQYF	TGTGCCAGCAGCTTAGGAGTGAACTACGAGCAGTACTTC	TRBV7-2	many	NA	TRBJ2-7
CSARSQGAPRNQPQHF	TGCAGTGCTAGATCACAGGGGGCGCCTCGCAATCAGCCCCAGCATTTT	TRBV20-1	once	TRBD1	TRBJ1-5
CASSLVWHSGANVLTF	TGTGCCAGCAGCTTGGTATGGCACTCTGGGGCCAACGTCCTGACTTTC	TRBV7-9	few	NA	TRBJ2-6
CASSGAADSPLHF	TGCGCCAGCAGTGGAGCTGCGGATTCACCCCTCCACTTT	TRBV10-1	NA	NA	TRBJ1-6
CASSPKGTLPYEQYF	TGTGCCAGCTCCCCAAAGGGGACTCTCCCGTACGAGCAGTACTTC	TRBV4-2	NA	NA	TRBJ2-7
CAWSVLNSYNSPLHF	TGTGCCTGGAGTGTTCTTAACTCCTATAATTCACCCCTCCACTTT	TRBV30	NA	NA	TRBJ1-6
CASILTNGGSYNEQFF	TGTGCCAGCATTCTCACGAACGGGGGGTCCTACAATGAGCAGTTCTTC	TRBV6-6	few	TRBD2	TRBJ2-1
CAISNGSYEQYF	TGTGCCATCAGCAATGGTTCCTACGAGCAGTACTTC	TRBV10-3	few	NA	TRBJ2-7
CASSWGAETQYF	TGTGCCAGCAGCTGGGGGGCAGAGACCCAGTACTTC	TRBV5-6	NA	NA	TRBJ2-5
CANSFGEVSEAFF	TGTGCCAACAGCTTCGGCGAGGTATCTGAAGCTTTCTTT	TRBV7-6	NA	NA	TRBJ1-1
CASSFGSGNYEQYF	TGTGCCAGCAGTTTCGGTAGCGGCAACTACGAGCAGTACTTC	TRBV28	many	NA	TRBJ2-7
CASSLENRGETQYF	TGTGCCAGCAGCTTAGAAAACAGGGGGGAGACCCAGTACTTC	TRBV7-6	NA	TRBD1	TRBJ2-5
CAIKGVLDNEQFF	TGTGCCATCAAGGGGGTACTGGACAATGAGCAGTTCTTC	TRBV10-3	few	NA	TRBJ2-1
CASSSPMAASDTQYF	TGTGCCAGCAGTTCCCCCATGGCAGCTTCAGATACGCAGTATTTT	TRBV27	few	NA	TRBJ2-3
CASGLTSGTGDRNTEAFF	TGTGCTAGTGGTTTGACCTCCGGGACAGGGGACCGGAACACTGAAGCTTTCTTT	TRBV12-5	many	TRBD1	TRBJ1-1
CASGSDILGTEAFF	TGTGCTAGTGGCTCCGACATTCTGGGCACTGAAGCTTTCTTT	TRBV12-5	NA	NA	TRBJ1-1
CASSTTGVTASRTQYF	TGTGCCAGCAGCACGACAGGCGTAACGGCGTCCAGGACGCAGTATTTT	TRBV7-2	NA	NA	TRBJ2-3